The entry that follows covers one TCR beta chain sequence. Which antigen it targets is not known. No base quality information exists; no much larger clone differs at one position. Ficoll-Paque density gradient centrifugation was the method used to isolate PBMCs. This record belongs to a study of T-cell memory formation after mild COVID-19 (dated by TCRdb to the early 2020s). For the study in its entirety: Most TCR sequence clusters were specific to one of the two donors. In a couple of donors, T-cell clones that expanded and contracted after mild COVID-19 were tracked by sequencing TCRalpha and TCRbeta repertoires over time. The cohort comprised two young, previously healthy adult volunteers, one female and one male.

Sequenced on an Illumina NovaSeq 6000. Using 5'RACE with constant-segment primers, TCRalpha and TCRbeta cDNA libraries were constructed, with sample barcodes and unique molecular identifiers added in the process. Trizol reagent was used to extract RNA from every sample. Libraries were amplified in two PCR steps, with a second sample barcode and Illumina TruSeq adapters added in the second step. The libraries were sequenced on an Illumina NovaSeq using 2 x 150 bp paired-end reads. Per the authors' processing: The reads were demultiplexed and collapsed into UMI-guided consensus sequences using migec v1.2.7. With mixcr v2.1.11, UMI consensuses were aligned to TRA and TRB V and J templates and assembled into clonotypes. A clonotype was counted as expanded or contracted only if both edgeR and NoisET called the change significant, with noise models trained on biological replicates. For edgeR calls, the cutoffs were a false discovery rate-adjusted p below 0.01 and a log2 fold-change threshold of 1. As an exploratory analysis of dynamics, max-normalized trajectories of the 1000 most abundant clonotypes were examined with PCA combined with hierarchical clustering. Separately sequenced CD4+ and CD8+ repertoires were used to assign a CD4 or CD8 phenotype to each responding clone. TCRdb itself trimmed the public reads at Q25 with fastp, ran MiXCR and retained productive beta chains. Each record represents a unique CDR3 protein, reported with the most common genes and DNA among its rows. These V and J calls are TCRdb output, not the study's own analysis. The sample profile shows about 560,000 distinct CDR3 sequences; approximately 21% of them were found once. Together, the top ten hold about 8.4% of the sample.

Paper-wide results and their limitations: Whether the second-wave clones peaking on day 37 were SARS-CoV-2 specific was not confirmed. The study covered only a couple of mild cases, and larger cohorts including severe cases with pre-infection samples were considered necessary. Contracting CD4+ clones turned up mainly in the CM and EM memory subsets, whereas EMRA was where CD8+ clones were enriched. Some responding clones were detected in pre-infection memory, suggesting pre-existing cross-reactive memory T cells joined the SARS-CoV-2 response. From day 15 to 85, contracting clones showed balanced CD4/CD8 phenotypes, whereas a second wave of clones that expanded from day 15 to 37 leaned towards CD4+.

The CDR3 goes from the cysteine to the phenylalanine over 17 residues. Kept here is only the CDR3 DNA, which spans 51 bases and is read in frame from base 1. The CDR1 and CDR2 encoded by the germline V gene are LGHNA and YSLEER. V ends up 3 bases short and J 7 bases short, with an unmatched junction base count of 15. The chain employs TRBV4-3 and TRBJ2-3, with TRBD1 matching 8 junction bases. The specimen sequenced was PBMCs or a T cell subset sorted from them (not recorded which). This sequence originates from an adult woman who had mild COVID-19 (a few samples of this study predate the infection). The sample titles of this study are shuffled in the database, so cell type and time point are left out; the donor was told from shared clones. CDR3 sequence: CASSHRPPRGRGNTQYF. The DNA sequence is as follows: TGCGCCAGCAGCCACCGACCCCCCAGGGGGCGAGGCAATACGCAGTATTTT.